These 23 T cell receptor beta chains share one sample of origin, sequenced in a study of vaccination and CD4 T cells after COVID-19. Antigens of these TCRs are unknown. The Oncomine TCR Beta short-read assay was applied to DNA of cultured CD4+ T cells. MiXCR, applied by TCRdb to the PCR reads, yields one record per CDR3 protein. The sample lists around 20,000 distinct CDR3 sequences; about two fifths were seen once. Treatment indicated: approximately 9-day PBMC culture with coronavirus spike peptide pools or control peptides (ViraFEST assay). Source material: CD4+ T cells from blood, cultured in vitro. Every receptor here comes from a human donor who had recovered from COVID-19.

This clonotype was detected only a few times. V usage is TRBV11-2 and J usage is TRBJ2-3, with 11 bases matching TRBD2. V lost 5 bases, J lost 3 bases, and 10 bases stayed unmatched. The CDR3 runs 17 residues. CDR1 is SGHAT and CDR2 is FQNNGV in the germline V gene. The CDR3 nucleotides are TGTGCCAGCAGCGACCGGTTGATAGCGGGAGGGACAGATACGCAGTATTTT. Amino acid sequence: CASSDRLIAGGTDTQYF. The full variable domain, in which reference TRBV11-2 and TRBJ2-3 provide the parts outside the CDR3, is EAGVAQSPRYKIIEKRQSVAFWCNPISGHATLYWYQQILGQGPKLLIQFQNNGVVDDSQLPKDRFSAERLKGVDSTLKIQPAKLEDSAVYLCASSDRLIAGGTDTQYFGPGTRLTVL.

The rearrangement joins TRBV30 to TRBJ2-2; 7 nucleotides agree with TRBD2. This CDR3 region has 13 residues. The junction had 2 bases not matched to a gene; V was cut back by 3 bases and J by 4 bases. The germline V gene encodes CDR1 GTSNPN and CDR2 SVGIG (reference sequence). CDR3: CAWRGGGTGELFF. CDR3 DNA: TGTGCCTGGAGGGGGGGGGGCACCGGGGAGCTGTTTTTT.

The DNA for the CDR3 is TGTGCCAGCAGCCCCGGGGGAGTACCGAGGGAAGCTTTCTTT. Its translation is CASSPGGVPREAFF. The V and J genes are TRBV21-1 and TRBJ1-1; TRBD1 was called by the table and not checked on the DNA. TRBV21-1 is listed as a pseudogene. The CDR3 loop spans 14 amino acids.

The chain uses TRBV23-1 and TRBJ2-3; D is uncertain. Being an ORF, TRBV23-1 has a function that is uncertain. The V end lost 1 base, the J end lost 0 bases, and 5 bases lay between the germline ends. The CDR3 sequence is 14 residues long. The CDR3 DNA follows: TGCGCCAGCAGTCAATGTGCTAGCACAGATACGCAGTATTTT. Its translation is CASSQCASTDTQYF.

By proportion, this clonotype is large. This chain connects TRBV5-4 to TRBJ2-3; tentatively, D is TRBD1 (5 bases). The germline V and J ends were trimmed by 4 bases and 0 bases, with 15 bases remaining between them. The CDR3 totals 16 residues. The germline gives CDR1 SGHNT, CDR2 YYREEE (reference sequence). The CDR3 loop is CASSDAQVTSTDTQYF. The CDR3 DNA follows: TGTGCCAGCAGCGACGCACAGGTGACTAGCACAGATACGCAGTATTTT.

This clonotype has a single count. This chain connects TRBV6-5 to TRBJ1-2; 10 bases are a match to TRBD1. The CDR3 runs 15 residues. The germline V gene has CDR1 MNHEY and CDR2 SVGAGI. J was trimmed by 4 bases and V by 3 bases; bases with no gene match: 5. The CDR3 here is CASSYSTGGAYGYTF. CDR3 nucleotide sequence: TGTGCCAGCAGTTATTCGACAGGGGGCGCCTATGGCTACACCTTC.

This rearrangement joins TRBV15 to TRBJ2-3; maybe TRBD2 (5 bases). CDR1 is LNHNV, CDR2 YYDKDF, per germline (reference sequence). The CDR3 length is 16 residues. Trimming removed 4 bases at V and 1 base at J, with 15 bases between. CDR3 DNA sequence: TGTGCCACCAGCAAAGAGGGCCGGGGTGGCACAGATACGCAGTATTTT. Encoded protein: CATSKEGRGGTDTQYF.

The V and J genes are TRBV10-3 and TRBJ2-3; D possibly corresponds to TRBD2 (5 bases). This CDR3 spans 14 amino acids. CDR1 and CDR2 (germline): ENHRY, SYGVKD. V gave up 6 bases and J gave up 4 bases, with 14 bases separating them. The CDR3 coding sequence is TGTGCCATCAGACCGGGGAAAGGCTCAGATACGCAGTATTTT. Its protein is CAIRPGKGSDTQYF.

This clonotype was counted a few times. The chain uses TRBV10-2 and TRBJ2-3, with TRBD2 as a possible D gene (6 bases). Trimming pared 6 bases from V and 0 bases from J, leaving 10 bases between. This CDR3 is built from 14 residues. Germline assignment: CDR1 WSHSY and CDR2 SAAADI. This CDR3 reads CASSGAGSTDTQYF. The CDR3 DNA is TGCGCCAGCAGCGGGGCGGGAAGCACAGATACGCAGTATTTT.

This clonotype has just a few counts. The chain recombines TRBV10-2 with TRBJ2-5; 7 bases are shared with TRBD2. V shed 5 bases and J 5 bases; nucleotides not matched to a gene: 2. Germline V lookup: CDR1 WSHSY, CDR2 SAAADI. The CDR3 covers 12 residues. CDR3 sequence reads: CASSSGTETQYF. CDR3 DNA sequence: TGCGCCAGCAGTAGCGGGACGGAGACCCAGTACTTC.

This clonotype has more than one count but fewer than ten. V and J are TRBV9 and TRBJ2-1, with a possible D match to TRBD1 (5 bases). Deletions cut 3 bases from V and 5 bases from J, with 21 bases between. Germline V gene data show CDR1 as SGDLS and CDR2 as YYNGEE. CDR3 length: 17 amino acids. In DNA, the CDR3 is TGTGCCAGCAGCGGAAGGGGCGGCCACCCCGCTGACAATGAGCAGTTCTTC. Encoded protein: CASSGRGGHPADNEQFF.

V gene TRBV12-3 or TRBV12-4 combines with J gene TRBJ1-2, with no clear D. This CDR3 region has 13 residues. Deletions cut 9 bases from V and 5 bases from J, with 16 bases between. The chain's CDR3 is CASTWEGLYGYTF. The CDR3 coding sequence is TGTGCCAGTACGTGGGAAGGATTATATGGCTACACCTTC.

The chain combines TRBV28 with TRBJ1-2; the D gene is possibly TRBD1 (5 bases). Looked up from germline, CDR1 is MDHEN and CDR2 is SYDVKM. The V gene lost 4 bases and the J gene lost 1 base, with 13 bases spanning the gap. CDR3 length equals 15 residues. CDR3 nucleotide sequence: TGTGCCAGCAGTTCCCGGGACGGGTTTAACTATGGCTACACCTTC. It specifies CASSSRDGFNYGYTF.

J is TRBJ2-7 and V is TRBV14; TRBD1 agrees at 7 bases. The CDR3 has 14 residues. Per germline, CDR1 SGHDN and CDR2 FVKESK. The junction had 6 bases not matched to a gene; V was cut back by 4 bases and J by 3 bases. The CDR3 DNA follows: TGTGCCAGCAGCCGACGGGACAGACGCTACGAGCAGTACTTC. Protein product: CASSRRDRRYEQYF.

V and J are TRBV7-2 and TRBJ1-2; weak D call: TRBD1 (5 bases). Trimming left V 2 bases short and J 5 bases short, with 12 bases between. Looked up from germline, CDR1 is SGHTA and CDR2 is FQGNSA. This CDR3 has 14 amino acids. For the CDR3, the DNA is TGTGCCAGCAGCTTATCGCAGGGAAAGTATGGCTACACCTTC. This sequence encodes CASSLSQGKYGYTF.

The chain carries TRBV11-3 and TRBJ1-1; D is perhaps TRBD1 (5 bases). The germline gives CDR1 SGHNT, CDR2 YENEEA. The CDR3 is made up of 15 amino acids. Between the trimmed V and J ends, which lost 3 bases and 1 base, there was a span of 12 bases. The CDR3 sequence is CASSFGGTPNTEAFF. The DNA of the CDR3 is TGTGCCAGCAGCTTCGGGGGGACCCCGAACACTGAAGCTTTCTTT. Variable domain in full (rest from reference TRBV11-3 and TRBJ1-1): EAGVVQSPRYKIIEKKQPVAFWCNPISGHNTLYWYLQNLGQGPELLIRYENEEAVDDSQLPKDRFSAERLKGVDSTLKIQPAELGDSAVYLCASSFGGTPNTEAFFGQGTRLTVV.

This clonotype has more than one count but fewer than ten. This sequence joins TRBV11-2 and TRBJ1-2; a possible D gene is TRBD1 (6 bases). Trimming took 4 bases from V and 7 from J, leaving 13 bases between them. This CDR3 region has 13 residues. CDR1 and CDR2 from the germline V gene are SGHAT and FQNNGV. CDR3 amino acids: CASSSGQFRGYTF. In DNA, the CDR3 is TGTGCCAGCAGCTCTGGACAGTTTCGTGGCTACACCTTC.

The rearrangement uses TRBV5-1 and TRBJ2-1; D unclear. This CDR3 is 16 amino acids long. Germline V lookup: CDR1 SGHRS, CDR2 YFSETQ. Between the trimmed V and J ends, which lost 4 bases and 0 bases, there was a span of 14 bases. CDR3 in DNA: TGCGCCAGCAGCCAAACATCCTCTCCCTCCTACAATGAGCAGTTCTTC. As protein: CASSQTSSPSYNEQFF. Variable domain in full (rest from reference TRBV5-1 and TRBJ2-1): KAGVTQTPRYLIKTRGQQVTLSCSPISGHRSVSWYQQTPGQGLQFLFEYFSETQRNKGNFPGRFSGRQFSNSRSEMNVSTLELGDSALYLCASSQTSSPSYNEQFFGPGTRLTVL.

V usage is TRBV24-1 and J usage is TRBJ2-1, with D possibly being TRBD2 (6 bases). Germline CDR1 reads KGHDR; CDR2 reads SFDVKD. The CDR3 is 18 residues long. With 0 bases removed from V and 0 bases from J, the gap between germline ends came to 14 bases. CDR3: CATSDLTRRESSYNEQFF. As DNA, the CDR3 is TGTGCCACCAGTGATTTGACTCGACGGGAGAGCTCCTACAATGAGCAGTTCTTC.

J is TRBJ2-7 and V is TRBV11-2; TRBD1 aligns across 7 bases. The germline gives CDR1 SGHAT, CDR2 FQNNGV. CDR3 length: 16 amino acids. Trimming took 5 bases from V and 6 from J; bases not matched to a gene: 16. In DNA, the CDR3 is TGTGCCAGCAGCCAAGCATTCGGACAGGACATATGCGAGCAGTACTTC. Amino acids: CASSQAFGQDICEQYF.

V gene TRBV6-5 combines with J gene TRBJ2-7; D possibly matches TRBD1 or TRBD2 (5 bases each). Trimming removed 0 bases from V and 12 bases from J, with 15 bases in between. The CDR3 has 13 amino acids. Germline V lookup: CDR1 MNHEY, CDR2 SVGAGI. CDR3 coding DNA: TGTGCCAGCAGTTACTCGCGGCAGGGAGTTTGGTACTTC. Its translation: CASSYSRQGVWYF.

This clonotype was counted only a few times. In nucleotides, the CDR3 is TGTGCCAGCTCCGGACAGGGATACGAGCAGTACTTC. The encoded protein is CASSGQGYEQYF. The V call is TRBV6-1, the J call TRBJ2-7, with TRBD1 matching 8 bases. The length of the CDR3 is 12 residues. CDR1 is MNHNS, CDR2 SASEGT, per germline. The V segment lost 8 bases and the J segment 4 bases; nucleotides outside the gene matches: 4.

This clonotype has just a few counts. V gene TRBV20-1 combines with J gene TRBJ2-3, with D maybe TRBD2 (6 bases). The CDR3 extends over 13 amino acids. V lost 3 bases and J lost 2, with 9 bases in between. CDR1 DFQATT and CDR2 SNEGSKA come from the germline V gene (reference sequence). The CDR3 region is CSASAGTTDTQYF. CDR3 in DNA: TGCAGTGCTAGTGCGGGGACCACAGATACGCAGTATTTT.